The 29 T cell receptor beta chains reported below all come from one sample, sequenced in a study of cytomegalovirus exposure and HLA in healthy donors. This PCR relied on a set of 60 Vbeta primers and 13 Jbeta primers. The protocol was immunoSEQ multiplex PCR, while the TCRdb copy is restricted to in-frame clones and leaves out a portion. Among over 250,000 clones, about nine tenths were seen once, and the ten largest hold around 3.7%. Specimen: PBMCs. The receptors stem from a man aged 35-49 years in good health and CMV-seropositive.

The chain employs TRBV2 and TRBJ2-2; 9 bases fit TRBD1. The germline V gene has CDR1 SNHLY and CDR2 FYNNEI. This CDR3 contains 14 residues. V was pared by 8 bases and J by 1 base, with 2 bases of the junction left unmatched. The CDR3: CASRDRVNTGELFF. The CDR3, as DNA: TGTGCCAGCCGGGACAGGGTGAACACCGGGGAGCTGTTTTTT.

The V and J genes are TRBV9 and TRBJ1-1; D is unresolved. CDR3 size: 13 residues. V dropped 3 bases and J dropped 4 bases, with 10 bases sitting between them. CDR1 is SGDLS, CDR2 YYNGEE, per germline. The CDR3 DNA reads TGTGCCAGCAGCGCCCTAAGCGGCACTGAAGCTTTCTTT. This translates into CASSALSGTEAFF.

The genes are TRBV7-8 and TRBJ1-2, with 8 positions matching TRBD1. V lost 5 bases, J lost 2 bases, and 7 bases stayed unmatched. CDR1 and CDR2 from the germline V gene are SGHVS and FQNEAQ. The CDR3 sequence is 15 residues long. The CDR3 loop is CASSVSGGANYGYTF. The CDR3 nucleotides read TGTGCCAGCAGCGTCTCAGGGGGCGCGAACTATGGCTACACCTTC.

V is TRBV6-4 and J is TRBJ2-2; 9 bases map to TRBD1. The CDR3 loop spans 15 amino acids. CDR1 MRHNA and CDR2 SNTAGT come from the germline V gene. The ends lost 5 bases at V and 2 bases at J; junction bases unmatched: 3. In DNA form, the CDR3 reads TGTGCCAGCAGTTTGGACAGGGGAAACACCGGGGAGCTGTTTTTT. The encoded protein is CASSLDRGNTGELFF.

The chain combines TRBV5-6 with TRBJ2-1; no definite D call. V dropped 0 bases and J dropped 6 bases, with 13 bases sitting between them. Germline V lookup: CDR1 SGHDT, CDR2 YYEEEE. This CDR3 region has 15 residues. This chain's CDR3 is CASSLVRRRVNEQFF. In DNA, the CDR3 is TGTGCCAGCAGCTTGGTGCGGCGGAGAGTCAATGAGCAGTTCTTC.

The J gene is TRBJ2-1, the V gene TRBV29-1; possibly TRBD2 for D (5 bases). The CDR3 covers 16 residues. Looked up from germline, CDR1 is SQVTM and CDR2 is ANQGSEA. V was pared by 0 bases and J by 12 bases, with 24 bases between. This CDR3 is CSVEDLDNPSTRGQFF. CDR3 DNA sequence: TGCAGCGTTGAAGACTTAGACAATCCCTCGACTCGGGGGCAGTTCTTC.

The chain has TRBV27 and TRBJ2-2, with D perhaps TRBD2 (6 bases). Germline V gene data show CDR1 as MNHEY and CDR2 as SMNVEV (reference sequence). This CDR3 region has 15 residues. V lost 7 bases and J 7 bases, leaving 19 bases between the germline ends. The CDR3 sequence is CASTTGLAGSGELFF. The DNA of the CDR3 is TGTGCCAGCACAACCGGGCTAGCCGGGAGCGGGGAGCTGTTTTTT.

The J gene is TRBJ2-4, the V gene TRBV19; D not resolved. The CDR3 is 15 residues long. The V and J ends lost 6 bases and 0 bases respectively, with 12 bases between them. The germline V gene encodes CDR1 LNHDA and CDR2 SQIVND (reference sequence). The CDR3 nucleotides are TGTGCCAGTAGACGGGTCGACCTAGCCAAAAACATTCAGTACTTC. Translation: CASRRVDLAKNIQYF.

The chain employs TRBV9 and TRBJ2-1; D perhaps matches TRBD2 (6 bases). There are 16 residues in the CDR3. Germline CDR1 SGDLS, CDR2 YYNGEE. Trimming shortened V by 0 bases and J by 3 bases, and 13 bases separated the two germline ends. The CDR3 DNA reads TGTGCCAGCAGCGTAGGATCGGGAGACGGCTACAATGAGCAGTTCTTC. This sequence encodes CASSVGSGDGYNEQFF.

The V gene is TRBV2, the J gene TRBJ1-5; D remains unclear. The germline V gene has CDR1 SNHLY and CDR2 FYNNEI. Trimming cost V 8 bases and J 0 bases, with 14 bases left between them. The CDR3 extends over 15 amino acids. The DNA for the CDR3 is TGTGCCAGCTCGAGGCGCCAGACTAGCAATCAGCCCCAGCATTTT. Its translation: CASSRRQTSNQPQHF.

The chain recombines TRBV13 with TRBJ2-3; 14 bases match TRBD2. V lost 4 bases to trimming and J lost 1 base; unmatched junction nucleotides: 13. This CDR3 is 20 amino acids long. Germline V gene data show CDR1 as PRHDT and CDR2 as FYEKMQ (reference sequence). The CDR3 DNA sequence: TGTGCCAGCAGCTCCCGAGGGGGACTAGCGGGAGAGGTCGGCACAGATACGCAGTATTTT. Encoded protein: CASSSRGGLAGEVGTDTQYF.

The chain uses TRBV29-1 and TRBJ1-2; TRBD1 might be the D (5 bases). The CDR3 is made up of 12 amino acids. V was clipped by 4 bases and J by 4 bases, with 10 bases between them. Germline values: CDR1 SQVTM, CDR2 ANQGSEA. CDR3 sequence reads: CSVAKGIYGYTF. The CDR3, as DNA: TGCAGCGTTGCGAAGGGGATCTATGGCTACACCTTC.

The rearrangement joins TRBV30 to TRBJ2-7, with a weak D call TRBD2 (6 bases). This CDR3 comprises 13 residues. Germline CDR1 and CDR2: GTSNPN and SVGIG (reference sequence). Trimming pared 5 bases from V and 7 bases from J, leaving 18 bases between. CDR3 region: CAWETGLLGEQYF. In DNA, the CDR3 is TGTGCCTGGGAAACGGGACTGTTGGGGGAGCAGTACTTC. Supplemented by reference TRBV30 and TRBJ2-7, the full variable domain reads SQTIHQWPATLVQPVGSPLSLECTVEGTSNPNLYWYRQAAGRGLQLLFYSVGIGQISSEVPQNLSASRPQDRQFILSSKKLLLSDSGFYLCAWETGLLGEQYFGPGTRLTVT.

In the case of this clone: It is likely a read error, because the conserved phenylalanine at the end of the CDR3 is missing. The limits of the CDR3 on the DNA are not certain, so only TCRdb's listed CDR3 is given. This rearrangement joins TRBV2 to TRBJ1-2; the DNA was not used to check the table's D call, TRBD1. Germline values: CDR1 SNHLY, CDR2 FYNNEI. The CDR3 length equals 11 residues, ends included. The CDR3 here is CASSEALGQSY.

The chain links TRBV6-1 to TRBJ1-4, with D perhaps TRBD1 (6 bases). The V and J ends lost 2 bases and 5 bases respectively, with 12 bases between them. This CDR3 is 15 amino acids long. Germline V gives CDR1 MNHNS, CDR2 SASEGT. This chain's CDR3 is CASSEFGTKNEKLFF. CDR3 bases: TGTGCCAGCAGTGAATTTGGGACAAAAAATGAAAAACTGTTTTTT.

J is TRBJ2-7 and V is TRBV11-2; TRBD1 might be the D (6 bases). Germline lookup yields CDR1 SGHAT and CDR2 FQNNGV. V lost 1 base, J lost 5 bases, and 15 bases lay in between. The CDR3 has 15 amino acids. CDR3 amino acids: CASSLGPTGNDEQYF. The CDR3 DNA follows: TGTGCCAGCAGCTTAGGTCCCACAGGGAACGACGAGCAGTACTTC.

A few counts support this clone. The rearrangement links TRBV5-4 to TRBJ1-2; no reliable D call. V shed 4 bases and J shed 4 bases, with 8 bases lying between them. Germline CDR1 reads SGHNT; CDR2 reads YYREEE (reference sequence). The CDR3 loop spans 12 amino acids. The CDR3 region has the DNA TGTGCCAGCAGCGACACTCGCTATGGCTACACCTTC. Its translation: CASSDTRYGYTF.

This clone was detected only once. V is TRBV2 and J is TRBJ2-2; 8 nucleotides agree with TRBD1. With 9 bases clipped from V and 6 bases from J, the junction kept 12 bases outside the gene matches. The germline gives CDR1 SNHLY, CDR2 FYNNEI. The CDR3 is 15 amino acids. CDR3 residues: CASILTGGVPGELFF. The CDR3 coding sequence is TGTGCCAGTATACTCACAGGGGGTGTTCCCGGGGAGCTGTTTTTT.

The chain combines TRBV18 with TRBJ1-2; D may be TRBD1 (5 bases). The germline V gene encodes CDR1 KGHSH and CDR2 LQKENI. This CDR3 has 13 residues. Trimming left V 6 bases short and J 1 base short, with 9 bases between. CDR3: CASSPRVNYGYTF. CDR3 nucleotide sequence: TGTGCCAGCTCCCCCAGGGTTAACTATGGCTACACCTTC.

The chain is built from TRBV7-2 and TRBJ1-5, with a possible D match to TRBD1 (6 bases). The CDR3 runs 15 residues. Trimming left V 1 base short and J 2 bases short, with 9 bases between. Germline V lookup: CDR1 SGHTA, CDR2 FQGNSA. This CDR3 reads CASSLVAGGNQPQHF. Written as DNA, the CDR3 is TGTGCCAGCAGCTTAGTGGCAGGGGGCAATCAGCCCCAGCATTTT.

This rearrangement joins TRBV28 to TRBJ2-7; D is unresolved. CDR3 length: 14 residues. V dropped 4 bases and J dropped 0 bases, with 10 bases sitting between them. Germline V lookup: CDR1 MDHEN, CDR2 SYDVKM. CDR3 DNA sequence: TGTGCCAGCAGTTCGCGACAAATCTCCTACGAGCAGTACTTC. Translated: CASSSRQISYEQYF.

V usage is TRBV7-2 and J usage is TRBJ1-5; D unclear. This CDR3 contains 15 residues. V gave up 5 bases and J gave up 6 bases, with 17 bases separating them. CDR1 and CDR2 (germline): SGHTA, FQGNSA. The chain's CDR3 is CASSTRTGGAQPQHF. DNA of the CDR3: TGTGCCAGCAGCACCCGGACGGGAGGAGCTCAGCCCCAGCATTTT.

The chain employs TRBV9 and TRBJ1-2; no definite D call. Trimming took off 4 bases at V and 1 base at J, with 8 bases between the two ends. The CDR3 sequence is 13 residues long. Germline V gives CDR1 SGDLS, CDR2 YYNGEE. The CDR3: CASSTGNNYGYTF. The DNA of the CDR3 is TGTGCCAGCAGCACCGGGAATAACTATGGCTACACCTTC.

This clone appeared a single time. CDR3: CASSTRRDTQGDTQYF. In nucleotides, the CDR3 is TGTGCCAGTAGTACGCGCCGGGACACACAAGGAGATACGCAGTATTTT. The J gene is TRBJ2-3, the V gene TRBV19, with D tentatively TRBD1 (6 bases). Trimming shortened V by 4 bases and J by 5 bases, and 19 bases separated the two germline ends. CDR1 is LNHDA and CDR2 is SQIVND in the germline V gene (reference sequence). There are 16 residues in the CDR3. The variable domain in full, completed from reference TRBV19 and TRBJ2-3, reads DGGITQSPKYLFRKEGQNVTLSCEQNLNHDAMYWYRQDPGQGLRLIYYSQIVNDFQKGDIAEGYSVSREKKESFPLTVTSAQKNPTAFYLCASSTRRDTQGDTQYFGPGTRLTVL.

The table lists this clone with a count of one. This chain joins TRBV28 and TRBJ1-2; D is undetermined. V dropped 5 bases and J dropped 5 bases, with 15 bases sitting between them. The CDR3 has 14 amino acids. CDR1 and CDR2 (germline): MDHEN, SYDVKM. CDR3 nucleotides: TGTGCCAGCAGTCAAATTGAGGAGGTATATGGCTACACCTTC. As protein: CASSQIEEVYGYTF.

The V call is TRBV7-3, the J call TRBJ2-1; 10 bases match TRBD2. The germline CDR1 and CDR2 sequences are SGHTA and FQGTGA. The CDR3 totals 15 residues. With 5 bases clipped from V and 6 bases from J, the junction kept 7 bases outside the gene matches. This chain's CDR3 is CASSKTGTSVNEQFF. CDR3 DNA: TGTGCCAGCAGCAAAACCGGGACTAGCGTCAATGAGCAGTTCTTC.

The rearrangement links TRBV6-5 to TRBJ2-7; weak D call: TRBD2 (6 bases). Germline CDR1 reads MNHEY; CDR2 reads SVGAGI. The germline V and J ends were trimmed by 4 bases and 2 bases, with 9 bases remaining between them. This CDR3 spans 13 amino acids. This CDR3 reads CASSSGLTYEQYF. CDR3 DNA sequence: TGTGCCAGCAGTTCGGGACTTACCTACGAGCAGTACTTC.

The V and J genes are TRBV4-2 and TRBJ2-7, with 9 bases lining up with TRBD2. CDR3 length equals 16 residues. The germline V gene has CDR1 LGHNA and CDR2 YNFKEQ. The junction had 7 bases not matched to a gene; V was cut back by 2 bases and J by 2 bases. CDR3 nucleotides: TGTGCCAGCAGCCAAACTGGGACTAGCTTCACCTACGAGCAGTACTTC. It specifies CASSQTGTSFTYEQYF.

Concerning this clone itself: Other nucleotide sequences in the sample specify the same CDR3. This CDR3 reads CASSYSGTGGSPLHF. As DNA, the CDR3 is TGTGCCAGCAGTTACTCGGGGACAGGAGGCTCACCCCTCCACTTT. This chain connects TRBV6-5 to TRBJ1-6; TRBD1 aligns across 8 bases. The CDR3 is 15 amino acids. V was pared by 0 bases and J by 10 bases, with 5 bases of the junction left unmatched. The germline gives CDR1 MNHEY, CDR2 SVGAGI.